Below, 2 T cell receptor beta chains from the same sample are listed, as sequenced in a study of vaccination and CD4 T cells after COVID-19 (dated by TCRdb to between 2021 and 2022). Antigen specificity for these receptors is unknown. The treatment or condition label, as the study defines it: approximately 9-day PBMC culture with coronavirus spike peptide pools or control peptides (ViraFEST assay). Library preparation employed PCR. The sample was run on an Illumina iSeq 100. DNA from cultured CD4+ T cells underwent TCR sequencing with the Oncomine TCR Beta short-read assay at the Johns Hopkins FTIC core. TCRdb ran its own pipeline on the public reads, namely fastp trimming at Q25 and MiXCR clone calling, and kept in-frame beta chains. When rows share a CDR3 protein, they turn into one entry using the most common DNA and genes. The sample records over 11,000 distinct CDR3 sequences, approximately 24% of which are singletons. Over 15% of the sample belongs to the ten largest clones.

Sequencing used CD4+ T cells from blood, cultured in vitro, obtained after SARS-CoV-2 vaccination. The receptor source for this set is a human donor who had recovered from COVID-19.

This chain links TRBV7-6 with TRBJ1-2; D gene unclear. The CDR3 totals 16 residues. Per the germline V gene, CDR1 is SGHVS and CDR2 is FNYEAQ. V was shortened by 5 bases and J by 4 bases, with 20 bases between the two germline ends. The DNA of the CDR3 is TGTGCCAGCAGCCCACAAGGAGGCGGGGTGATCTATGGCTACACCTTC. As protein: CASSPQGGGVIYGYTF. Full variable domain (rest looked up from reference TRBV7-6 and TRBJ1-2): GAGVSQSPRYKVTKRGQDVALRCDPISGHVSLYWYRQALGQGPEFLTYFNYEAQQDKSGLPNDRFSAERPEGSISTLTIQRTEQRDSAMYRCASSPQGGGVIYGYTFGSGTRLTVV.

By its share, this clonotype is medium-sized (0.01 to 0.1%). The chain carries TRBV20-1 and TRBJ2-2; a possible D gene is TRBD2 (6 bases). The CDR3 contains 12 residues. Germline CDR1 and CDR2: DFQATT and SNEGSKA (reference sequence). The ends were cut back, 7 bases at V and 8 bases at J, with 14 bases in the middle. The CDR3 coding sequence is TGCAGTGTCGGGAGAAAGAGGGGGGAGCTGTTTTTT. Its translation is CSVGRKRGELFF.